Below, one TCR beta chain is given with its context. Its antigen is not known. The data belong to a study of T cell responses to AZD1222 COVID-19 vaccine. Study-level results: Among AZD1222 vaccinees, only five or six were seropositive at baseline. Clonal diversity may have been underestimated, and the donors were mostly white British, with more females than males. Unmutated variant regions reportedly attract nearly half of all spike-specific TCRs.

Between the trimmed V and J ends, which lost 8 bases and 1 base, there was a span of 10 bases. Looked up from germline, CDR1 is SGHTA and CDR2 is FQGNSA. The CDR3 consists of 13 residues. Sequencing was performed with immunoSEQ multiplex PCR; in TCRdb, only in-frame clones are kept and a portion is missing. The sample records 100,000 to 150,000 clones, 80% to 90% being singletons. The gene calls are TRBV7-2 and TRBJ2-3; D is possibly TRBD2 (6 bases). The receptor was derived from an adult in good health. The source material was peripheral blood, sampled on day 0 of MenACWY control vaccination. The CDR3 nucleotides read TGTGCCAGCGCGGGACGGGGCACAGATACGCAGTATTTT. Its protein is CASAGRGTDTQYF. Together with reference TRBV7-2 and TRBJ2-3, the CDR3 gives the full variable domain: GAGVSQSPSNKVTEKGKDVELRCDPISGHTALYWYRQSLGQGLEFLIYFQGNSAPDKSGLPSDRFSAERTGGSVSTLTIQRTQQEDSAVYLCASAGRGTDTQYFGPGTRLTVL.